This entry features one T cell receptor (beta chain) sequence. Its specificity is not known. CDR3 length: 16 residues. The germline CDR1 and CDR2 sequences are MNHNS and SASEGT. Trimming cost V 2 bases and J 2 bases, with 13 bases left between them. The PCR made use of 60 Vbeta and 13 Jbeta primers. The method was immunoSEQ multiplex PCR; TCRdb's version includes in-frame clones alone and lacks a portion of them. The repertoire holds about 200,000 clones, with 70% to 80% as singletons. This sample is part of a study of cytomegalovirus exposure and HLA in healthy donors. Findings and caveats of the study: The Asian-associated ancestry cluster reportedly had fewer N-insertions than the approximately 700-donor mean in a later analysis.

The sequencing input was PBMCs. This sequence joins TRBV6-1 and TRBJ2-4, with D perhaps matching TRBD1 (5 bases). The sequence came from a girl aged 2 to 9 in good health and CMV-seronegative. The CDR3 is CASSEQGISTKNIQYF. The CDR3 region has the DNA TGTGCCAGCAGTGAACAGGGTATCAGTACCAAAAACATTCAGTACTTC.